Included here is one T cell receptor beta chain sequence, with context. The specificity of this receptor is unknown. No base quality values were provided; no much bigger clone lies one nucleotide off. V loses 7 bases of germline sequence and J loses 4 bases, and the interval between the two ends is 11 bases. CDR1 and CDR2 (SNHLY, FYNNEI) derive from the germline V gene. Including the terminal cysteine and phenylalanine, the CDR3 comprises 14 residues. The kept DNA is CDR3 alone, 42 bases in frame from the first base. The sample comes from a study of OX40 agonist ivuxolimab in advanced cancers. In terms of the full investigation: Ivuxolimab, which targeted the costimulatory receptor OX40 (CD134), was an agonistic, fully human IgG2 monoclonal antibody. In the dose-escalation cohort, roughly 82% of patients were male, and the mean age was 60 years with a range of roughly 20 to 80. Intravenous ivuxolimab was administered to patients every 2 weeks at six dose levels: 0.01, 0.1, 0.3, 1.5, 3 and 10 mg/kg. The paper covers the monotherapy dose-escalation part of the phase I ivuxolimab trial, which included N ≈ 50 patients. Peripheral TCRbeta sequencing aimed to test whether ivuxolimab altered TCR sequence diversity and caused clonal T-cell expansion. Prior anti-PD-1, anti-PD-L1 or anti-CTLA-4 therapy was permitted, and 35% to 40% of dose-escalation patients had received checkpoint inhibitors. Partial responses occurred in three dose-escalation patients, of whom one had hepatocellular carcinoma and two had cutaneous melanoma. Of the roughly 54 patients in dose escalation, some 20 had hepatocellular carcinoma, about 15 had melanoma, 9 had renal cell carcinoma and 9 had head and neck cancer. Broad study findings and their caveats: Low levels of normalized T-cell clonal expansion were also seen in some patients who did not respond. At doses of 0.1 to 3.0 mg/kg, clonal expansion of both CD4+ and CD8+ T cells in blood was seen between baseline and week 6. On average, CD8+ T cells showed more expanded clones than CD4+ T cells after ivuxolimab. The antigen specificity of the peripheral T cells that underwent clonal expansion was not determined. In the 0.1-3.0 mg/kg groups, partial responders had among the lowest normalized peripheral clonal expansion, particularly in CD8+ T cells.

The trial excluded patients who had a history of autoimmune disease or who were on systemic immunosuppression. Peripheral blood for TCR sequencing was collected from all dose cohorts at baseline, on cycle 4 day 1, and on cycle 7 day 1. The samples were taken from a phase I, first-in-human, multicenter, open-label dose-escalation trial of ivuxolimab. Adults with locally advanced or metastatic melanoma, renal cell carcinoma, hepatocellular carcinoma or head and neck squamous cell carcinoma were enrolled in the trial. Before TCR sequencing, CD4+ T cells and CD8+ T cells from peripheral blood were sorted into separate populations. For sequencing of the TCRbeta CDR3 region, genomic DNA was extracted from the sorted cells. The immunoSEQ Assay was used to sequence the TCRbeta CDR3 regions. TCRdb re-hosts the immuneACCESS table, in-frame sequences only. Its copies lack some clones; in the studies checked, an unresolved V gene accounts for under half of them, and the cause for the rest is not known. The sample profile shows some 33,000 clones; 75% to 95% of them were found once. Together, the top ten hold under 5.5% of the sample.

This chain joins TRBV2 to TRBJ2-6; the D segment is perhaps TRBD1 or TRBD2, each sharing 5 matched bases. The clonotype comes from an adult with an advanced solid tumor such as melanoma, head and neck, liver or kidney cancer. The specimen comprised CD4+ or CD8+ T cells sorted from blood, sampled in a trial of the OX40 agonist ivuxolimab. Read as DNA, the sequence is TGTGCCAGCAATTGGGGGATCGGGGCCAACGTCCTGACTTTC. This codes for CASNWGIGANVLTF.